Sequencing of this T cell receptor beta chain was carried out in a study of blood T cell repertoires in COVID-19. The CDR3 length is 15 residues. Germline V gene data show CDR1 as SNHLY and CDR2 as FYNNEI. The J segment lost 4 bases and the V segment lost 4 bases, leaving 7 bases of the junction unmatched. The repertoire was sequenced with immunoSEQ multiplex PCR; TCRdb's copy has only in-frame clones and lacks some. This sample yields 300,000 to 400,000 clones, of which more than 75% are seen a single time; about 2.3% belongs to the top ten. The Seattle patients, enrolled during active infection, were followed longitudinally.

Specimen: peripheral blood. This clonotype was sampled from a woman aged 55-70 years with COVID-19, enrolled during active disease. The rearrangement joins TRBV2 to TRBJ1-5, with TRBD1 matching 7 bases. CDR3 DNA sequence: TGTGCCAGCAGTGGGCAGGGGGGTATGAATCAGCCCCAGCATTTT. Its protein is CASSGQGGMNQPQHF.